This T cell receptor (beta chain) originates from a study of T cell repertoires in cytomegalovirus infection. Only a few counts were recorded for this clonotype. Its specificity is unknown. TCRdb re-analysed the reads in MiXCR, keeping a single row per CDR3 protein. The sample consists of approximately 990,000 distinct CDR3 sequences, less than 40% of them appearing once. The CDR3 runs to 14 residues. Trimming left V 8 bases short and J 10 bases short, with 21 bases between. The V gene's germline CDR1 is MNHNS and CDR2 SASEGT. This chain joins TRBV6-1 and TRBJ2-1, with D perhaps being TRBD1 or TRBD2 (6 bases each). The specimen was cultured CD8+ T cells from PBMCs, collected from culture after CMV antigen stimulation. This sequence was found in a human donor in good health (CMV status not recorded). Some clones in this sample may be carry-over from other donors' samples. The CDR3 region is CASGWGASNVEQFF. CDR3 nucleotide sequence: TGTGCCAGCGGATGGGGGGCCTCCAATGTCGAGCAGTTCTTC.